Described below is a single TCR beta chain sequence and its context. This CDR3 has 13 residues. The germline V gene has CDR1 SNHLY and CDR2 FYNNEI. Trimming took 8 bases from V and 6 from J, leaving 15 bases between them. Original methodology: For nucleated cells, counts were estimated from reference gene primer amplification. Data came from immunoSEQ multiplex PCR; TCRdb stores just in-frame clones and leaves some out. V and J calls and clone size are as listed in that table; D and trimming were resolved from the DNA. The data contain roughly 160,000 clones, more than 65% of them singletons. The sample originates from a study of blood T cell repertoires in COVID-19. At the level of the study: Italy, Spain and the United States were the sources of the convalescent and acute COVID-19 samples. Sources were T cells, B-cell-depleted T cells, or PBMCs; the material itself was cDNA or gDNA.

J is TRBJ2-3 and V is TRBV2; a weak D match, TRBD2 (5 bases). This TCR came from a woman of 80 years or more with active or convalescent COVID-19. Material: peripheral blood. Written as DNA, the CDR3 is TGTGCCAGCCGCCGGGGTGGCATGGATACGCAGTATTTT. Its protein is CASRRGGMDTQYF.